This T cell receptor beta chain was obtained from a study of Ad26.COV2.S vaccination and SARS-CoV-2 variants. Turning to the study itself: By the intramuscular route, Ad26.COV2.S was given once, or twice 56 days apart.

As for this clone: The antigen remains unidentified.

Study-wide results and caveats: Reported post-vaccination CD8+ and CD4+ T cell responses to spike showed substantial breadth.

Generated by immunoSEQ multiplex PCR, the TCRdb table keeps only in-frame clones and is missing some. Of under 550,000 clones listed, approximately 90% were seen once; the top ten hold roughly 4%. The treatment denotes: around 19 received Ad26.COV2.S at low or high dose, single or two shots; about 5 received placebo; per-sample allocation not given. Day 63 after the first injection of vaccine or placebo was the sampling time. The sample came from a Boston adult aged 18-55 years. In the vaccine, an Ad26 vector expressed the SARS-CoV-2 spike of the Wuhan strain. This TCR derives from a person between 18 and 65 years old who received the Ad26.COV2.S COVID-19 vaccine or a placebo. The material sequenced was peripheral blood, taken in a trial of Ad26.COV2.S vaccine versus placebo.

The CDR3 loop reads CASSPGLAGSAKNIQYF. The CDR3 bases are TGTGCCAGCTCACCCGGACTAGCGGGGTCGGCCAAAAACATTCAGTACTTC. The chain combines TRBV18 with TRBJ2-4; 12 bases are a match to TRBD2. The CDR3 is 17 residues long. V dropped 3 bases and J dropped 1; count of bases not matched to a gene: 4. In germline, CDR1 is KGHSH, CDR2 LQKENI.